The 3 T cell receptor beta chains below all came from one sample that was sequenced in a study of CD8 T cells in ankylosing spondylitis. TCRdb re-called the 5' RACE reads through MiXCR, storing one row per CDR3 protein. The sample shows approximately 220,000 distinct CDR3 sequences, more than 9% of them seen only once. The sample was blood, either unsorted or a sorted T cell fraction (not recorded which). The receptors originated from a male donor with ankylosing spondylitis or in good health (not recorded which).

This clonotype has a count of ten or more. At one end the junction does not follow the germline gene, possibly because of a read error. The chain links TRBV5-1 to TRBJ2-3; 7 bases are shared with TRBD2. The CDR3 is made up of 15 amino acids. Germline values: CDR1 SGHRS, CDR2 YFSETQ. CDR3 sequence: CASSLGGGSTDTQYF. The CDR3 DNA is TGTGCCAGCAGCTTAGGCGGGGGTAGCACAGATACGCAGTATTTT.

The rearrangement links TRBV12-3 or TRBV12-4 to TRBJ1-4; tentatively, D is TRBD1 (5 bases). This CDR3 is 13 amino acids long. Trimming removed 7 bases from V and 4 bases from J, with 10 bases in between. DNA for the CDR3: TGTGCCAGCACCAGACAGTATAATGAAAAACTGTTTTTT. Translating gives CASTRQYNEKLFF.

This clonotype was found many times. The CDR3 DNA sequence: TGCAGTGCAGCTAGACTAGCGGGGGCATACAATGAGCAGTTCTTC. Amino acids: CSAARLAGAYNEQFF. The genes are TRBV20-1 and TRBJ2-1; 12 nucleotides align to TRBD2. V dropped 6 bases and J dropped 4; count of bases not matched to a gene: 7. The germline V gene has CDR1 DFQATT and CDR2 SNEGSKA (reference sequence). CDR3 length: 15 residues.